Listed below are T cell receptor beta chains from one sample, sequenced in a study of blood T cell repertoires in COVID-19. The repertoire was sequenced with immunoSEQ multiplex PCR; TCRdb's copy has only in-frame clones and lacks some. The profile shows 75,000 to 80,000 clones, about 90% of them singletons. Specimen: peripheral blood. The receptor set was obtained from a human donor in a cohort sampled during active COVID-19. The CDR3 runs from the conserved cysteine through the conserved F or W. Fields, in order: D gene, V gene, J gene, clone size, CDR3 protein, CDR3 DNA. The D gene is left open where the match is weak. A clone size is listed for some rows: how often the clone was seen (once, few, many), or a class if it is expanded.

TRBD1	TRBV27	TRBJ2-7	.	CASSLSGGVSYEQYF	TGTGCCAGCAGTCTCTCAGGGGGCGTCTCCTACGAGCAGTACTTC
TRBD2	TRBV28	TRBJ2-3	.	CASSLLAGVSTDTQYF	TGTGCCAGCAGTTTACTAGCGGGAGTCAGCACAGATACGCAGTATTTT
TRBD1	TRBV19	TRBJ1-2	many	CASSPPFGQGANGYTF	TGTGCCAGTAGTCCTCCCTTTGGACAGGGGGCAAATGGCTACACCTTC
.	TRBV2	TRBJ2-7	.	CASTQGTHEQYF	TGTGCCAGCACGCAGGGAACCCACGAGCAGTACTTC
.	TRBV9	TRBJ1-5	.	CASSVGVTNQPQHF	TGTGCCAGCAGCGTAGGGGTGACTAATCAGCCCCAGCATTTT
.	TRBV4-2	TRBJ1-1	.	CASSQDVRQPEAFF	TGTGCCAGCAGCCAAGATGTCAGGCAGCCCGAAGCTTTCTTT
.	TRBV6-4	TRBJ1-1	.	CASSDSSLGGTEAFF	TGTGCCAGCAGTGACTCGTCCCTCGGAGGCACTGAAGCTTTCTTT
.	TRBV7-2	TRBJ1-1	.	CASSLDLRSGTEAFF	TGTGCCAGCAGCTTAGATCTGCGCTCGGGCACTGAAGCTTTCTTT
TRBD1	TRBV9	TRBJ2-3	.	CASTRQDRATDTQYF	TGTGCCAGCACCCGACAGGACAGGGCCACAGATACGCAGTATTTT
TRBD2	TRBV4-2	TRBJ2-3	.	CASSQDLLAGSTSTDTQYF	TGTGCCAGCAGCCAAGATCTACTAGCGGGTTCTACTAGCACAGATACGCAGTATTTT
.	TRBV6-2/TRBV6-3	TRBJ2-7	.	CASSYFVHTEQYF	TGTGCCAGCAGTTACTTCGTCCACACCGAGCAGTACTTC
.	TRBV6-5	TRBJ1-2	.	CASSYSYGNYGYTF	TGTGCCAGCAGTTACTCGTACGGTAACTATGGCTACACCTTC
.	TRBV5-4	TRBJ2-1	.	CASSPQVSYNEQFF	TGTGCCAGCAGCCCCCAAGTGAGTTACAATGAGCAGTTCTTC
TRBD1	TRBV29-1	TRBJ1-1	.	CSVDLQGANTEAFF	TGCAGCGTGGACTTACAGGGGGCGAACACTGAAGCTTTCTTT
.	TRBV25-1	TRBJ1-2	.	CASARGSGGYTF	TGTGCCAGCGCCCGGGGGAGTGGCGGCTACACCTTC
.	TRBV20-1	TRBJ2-5	.	CSARTGETQYF	TGCAGTGCCCGCACCGGAGAGACCCAGTACTTC
TRBD2	TRBV5-4	TRBJ2-2	.	CASSSRTSNTGELFF	TGTGCCAGCAGCTCTAGGACTAGTAACACCGGGGAGCTGTTTTTT
TRBD1	TRBV5-6	TRBJ2-7	.	CASNKDRGPLAYEQYF	TGTGCCAGCAACAAGGACAGGGGGCCCCTCGCCTACGAGCAGTACTTC
TRBD2	TRBV4-3	TRBJ2-3	.	CASSPTLAGDTQYF	TGCGCCAGCAGCCCGACTTTAGCGGGCGATACGCAGTATTTT
TRBD1	TRBV6-2/TRBV6-3	TRBJ1-6	.	CASSYDRGRLGSPLHF	TGTGCCAGCAGTTACGACAGGGGAAGGCTAGGTTCACCCCTCCACTTT
.	TRBV10-3	TRBJ1-2	.	CAISEFGAGGYTF	TGTGCCATCAGTGAGTTCGGGGCGGGAGGCTACACCTTC
TRBD2	TRBV2	TRBJ2-7	.	CASSGLANSYEQYF	TGTGCCAGCAGTGGACTAGCGAACTCCTACGAGCAGTACTTC
TRBD2	TRBV6-2/TRBV6-3	TRBJ2-4	.	CANSSGGGNQYF	TGTGCCAACAGTAGCGGGGGCGGGAATCAGTACTTC
TRBD2	TRBV4-2	TRBJ2-1	.	CASSQGLAGGPHEQFF	TGTGCCAGCAGCCAAGGACTAGCGGGGGGGCCGCATGAGCAGTTCTTC
.	TRBV4-3	TRBJ1-2	.	CASSQGTALNYGYTF	TGCGCCAGCAGCCAAGGGACAGCGCTAAACTATGGCTACACCTTC
TRBD1	TRBV7-9	TRBJ1-5	once	CASSFGTGVQPQHF	TGTGCCAGCAGCTTCGGGACAGGGGTTCAGCCCCAGCATTTT
TRBD1	TRBV27	TRBJ2-1	.	CASSLPTGEYNEQFF	TGTGCCAGCAGTCTGCCGACAGGGGAGTACAATGAGCAGTTCTTC
.	TRBV25-1	TRBJ2-2	once	CASSSPGTAGELFF	TGTGCCAGCAGCAGCCCAGGGACTGCCGGGGAGCTGTTTTTT
.	TRBV6-4	TRBJ2-3	.	CASREDSKLDDTQYF	TGTGCCAGCAGAGAGGACAGTAAACTCGATGATACGCAGTATTTT
TRBD2	TRBV19	TRBJ2-7	.	CASSQRTSGTYEQYF	TGTGCCAGTAGTCAGCGGACTAGCGGAACCTACGAGCAGTACTTC
TRBD2	TRBV19	TRBJ2-5	.	CASSWTSGSPKIVETQYF	TGTGCCAGTAGCTGGACTAGCGGGAGTCCCAAAATTGTCGAGACCCAGTACTTC
TRBD1	TRBV2	TRBJ1-5	.	CASTQDRGFNQPQHF	TGTGCCAGCACTCAAGACAGGGGCTTCAATCAGCCCCAGCATTTT
.	TRBV10-3	TRBJ1-6	.	CAISADSVNSPLHF	TGTGCCATCAGTGCGGACAGCGTTAATTCACCCCTCCACTTT
.	TRBV7-2	TRBJ2-7	.	CASSSPTTQGSQQYF	TGTGCCAGCAGCTCCCCCACAACACAGGGTTCCCAGCAGTACTTC
.	TRBV2	TRBJ2-1	.	CASSEATPYNEQFF	TGTGCCAGCAGTGAAGCGACTCCTTACAATGAGCAGTTCTTC
.	TRBV5-6	TRBJ1-2	.	CASSYEKRNYGYTF	TGTGCCAGCAGCTACGAGAAGAGGAACTATGGCTACACCTTC
TRBD2	TRBV2	TRBJ2-5	.	CASSERAGGPSETQYF	TGTGCCAGCAGTGAACGGGCGGGAGGGCCTTCAGAGACCCAGTACTTC
.	TRBV7-2	TRBJ2-7	.	CASSLVAEQYF	TGTGCCAGCAGCTTAGTAGCCGAGCAGTACTTC
.	TRBV6-5	TRBJ2-7	once	CASSYHRETPEQYF	TGTGCCAGCAGTTACCACAGGGAGACCCCCGAGCAGTACTTC
.	TRBV9	TRBJ1-3	.	CASSAQSPAGGGNTIYF	TGTGCCAGCAGCGCACAATCCCCGGCGGGGGGTGGAAACACCATATATTTT
TRBD2	TRBV10-1	TRBJ2-5	.	CASFCPLSGGAVETQYF	TGCGCCAGCTTTTGCCCTCTTAGCGGGGGTGCGGTGGAGACCCAGTACTTC
.	TRBV28	TRBJ1-4	.	CAITQGPTNEKLFF	TGTGCCATCACGCAGGGGCCAACTAATGAAAAACTGTTTTTT
TRBD2	TRBV7-3	TRBJ2-7	.	CASSLGLAGYYEQYF	TGTGCCAGCAGCTTGGGACTAGCGGGGTACTACGAGCAGTACTTC
.	TRBV14	TRBJ1-1	.	CASSQDLNGVPFF	TGTGCCAGCAGCCAAGATCTTAACGGGGTCCCTTTCTTT
TRBD2	TRBV4-2	TRBJ2-2	few	CASSQDVLAGEAGELFF	TGTGCCAGCAGCCAAGATGTACTAGCGGGAGAAGCCGGGGAGCTGTTTTTT
TRBD1	TRBV11-2	TRBJ1-1	.	CASSSTGGSNTEAFF	TGTGCCAGCAGCTCGACAGGGGGCTCTAACACTGAAGCTTTCTTT
TRBD1	TRBV11-3	TRBJ1-1	once	CASSSITGGNTEAFF	TGTGCCAGCAGCTCCATCACAGGGGGAAACACTGAAGCTTTCTTT
TRBD1	TRBV19	TRBJ1-2	.	CASKPDRQHFNYGYTF	TGTGCCAGTAAGCCGGACAGGCAACATTTTAACTATGGCTACACCTTC
.	TRBV5-4	TRBJ2-2	few	CASSPSGINTGELFF	TGTGCCAGCAGCCCCAGCGGAATTAACACCGGGGAGCTGTTTTTT